The source of this T cell receptor beta chain is a study of blood T cell repertoires in COVID-19. At the level of the study: COVID-19 samples, acute and convalescent, were from the United States, Italy and Spain. Nucleic acid was either cDNA or gDNA, and it came from T cells, B-cell-depleted T cells, or PBMCs.

In the original analysis: How many nucleated cells were present was estimated from reference gene primer amplification. The method was immunoSEQ multiplex PCR; TCRdb's version includes in-frame clones alone and lacks a portion of them. Clone size and the V and J calls come from that table; the DNA yielded D and trimming. The sample contains some 150,000 clones, roughly nine tenths of which appear only once. The sequenced material came from peripheral blood. The receptor comes from a human donor in a cohort sampled during active COVID-19.

DNA of the CDR3: TGTGCCAGCAGTCGAGGGACGGGAGGCACTGAAGCTTTCTTT. Amino acid sequence: CASSRGTGGTEAFF. The chain carries TRBV2 and TRBJ1-1; tentatively, D is TRBD1 (5 bases). The CDR3 is 14 amino acids. Germline CDR1 and CDR2: SNHLY and FYNNEI. Between the trimmed V and J ends, which lost 5 bases and 4 bases, there was a span of 14 bases. Looking up the rest from reference TRBV2 and TRBJ1-1 gives the full variable domain: EPEVTQTPSHQVTQMGQEVILRCVPISNHLYFYWYRQILGQKVEFLVSFYNNEISEKSEIFDDQFSVERPDGSNFTLKIRSTKLEDSAMYFCASSRGTGGTEAFFGQGTRLTVV.